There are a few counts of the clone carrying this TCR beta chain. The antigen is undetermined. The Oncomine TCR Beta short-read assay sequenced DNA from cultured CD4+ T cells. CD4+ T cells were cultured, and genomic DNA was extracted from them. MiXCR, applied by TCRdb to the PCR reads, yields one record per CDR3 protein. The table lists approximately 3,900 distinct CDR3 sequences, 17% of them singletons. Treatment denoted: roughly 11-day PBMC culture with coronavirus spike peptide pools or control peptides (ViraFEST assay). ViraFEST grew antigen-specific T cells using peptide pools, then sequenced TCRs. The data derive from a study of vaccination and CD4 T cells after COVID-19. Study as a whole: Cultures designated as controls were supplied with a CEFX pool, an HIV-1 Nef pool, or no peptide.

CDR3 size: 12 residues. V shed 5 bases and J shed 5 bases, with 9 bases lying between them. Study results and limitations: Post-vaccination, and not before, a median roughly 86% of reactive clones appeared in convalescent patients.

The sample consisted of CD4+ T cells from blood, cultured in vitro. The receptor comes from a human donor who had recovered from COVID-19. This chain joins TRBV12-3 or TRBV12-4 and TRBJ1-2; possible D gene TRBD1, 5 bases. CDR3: CASSRGTYGYTF. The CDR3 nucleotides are TGTGCCAGCAGTCGCGGGACTTATGGCTACACCTTC.